These T cell receptor beta chains were read from a single sample in a study of T cells after yellow fever vaccination. One entry per CDR3 protein, called by TCRdb with MiXCR from the 5' RACE reads. The data contain about 350,000 distinct CDR3 sequences, around 13% of them singletons. This specimen consisted of CD4+ T cells sorted from PBMCs, obtained 15 days after the yellow fever booster vaccination. These receptors came from a man younger than 35 who received the YFV17D yellow fever vaccine. Both conserved end residues are trimmed from each CDR3. Fields, in order: J gene, CDR3 length, V gene, CDR3 protein.

j_gene: TRBJ2-1
len: 12
v_gene: TRBV7-9
CDR3aa: ASPGGVSYNEQF

j_gene: TRBJ2-2
len: 9
v_gene: TRBV6-5
CDR3aa: ASRHRRELF

j_gene: TRBJ2-5
len: 14
v_gene: TRBV7-2
CDR3aa: ASSLGLAGVQETQY

j_gene: TRBJ1-2
len: 12
v_gene: TRBV5-1
CDR3aa: ASSLADSNYGYT

j_gene: TRBJ2-5
len: 13
v_gene: TRBV7-2
CDR3aa: ASSFNWGGEETQY

j_gene: TRBJ1-2
len: 9
v_gene: TRBV5-4
CDR3aa: ASGANYGYT

j_gene: TRBJ1-6
len: 13
v_gene: TRBV7-9
CDR3aa: ASSPHGAYNSPLH

j_gene: TRBJ2-1
len: 12
v_gene: TRBV7-3
CDR3aa: ASSFRRGEPEQF

j_gene: TRBJ2-3
len: 13
v_gene: TRBV6-5
CDR3aa: ASSTTGVRADTQY

j_gene: TRBJ1-6
len: 13
v_gene: TRBV5-1
CDR3aa: ASSLNQGGDSPLH

j_gene: TRBJ1-3
len: 14
v_gene: TRBV7-2
CDR3aa: ASSLYPERNRHTIY

j_gene: TRBJ1-3
len: 12
v_gene: TRBV6-1
CDR3aa: ASTERGGRNTIY

j_gene: TRBJ1-6
len: 15
v_gene: TRBV5-1
CDR3aa: ASSLAGGGSYNSPLH

j_gene: TRBJ2-1
len: 12
v_gene: TRBV7-2
CDR3aa: ASRKAGTNREQF

j_gene: TRBJ2-7
len: 11
v_gene: TRBV25-1
CDR3aa: ATRPTGSYEQY

j_gene: TRBJ1-5
len: 14
v_gene: TRBV7-3
CDR3aa: ASTLGTGFCNQPQH

j_gene: TRBJ2-3
len: 10
v_gene: TRBV20-1
CDR3aa: SVAPAGRAQY

j_gene: TRBJ1-1
len: 12
v_gene: TRBV6-6
CDR3aa: ASRARQENTEAF

j_gene: TRBJ1-2
len: 12
v_gene: TRBV27
CDR3aa: ASRRSGGGYGYT

j_gene: TRBJ2-2
len: 12
v_gene: TRBV6-1
CDR3aa: ASISPGITGELF